This TCR beta chain was obtained from a study of shared clonotypes between healthy human individuals. Study summary: Plates per donor: three CD4 naive, three CD4 memory, two CD8 naive, one CD8 memory.

Germline values: CDR1 SGHRS, CDR2 YFSETQ. The CDR3 is 14 amino acids. Trimming cost V 6 bases and J 5 bases, with 14 bases left between them. This clone came up once. TCRdb's table, derived via immunoSEQ multiplex PCR, lists solely in-frame clones and lacks some. Found here are hundreds of thousands of clones, approximately 74% of them singletons; the top ten hold approximately 1.8%. The receptor's source is a woman aged 30 to 39 in good health. The chain joins TRBV5-1 to TRBJ2-2, with a weak D call TRBD2 (6 bases). Sequencing was carried out using memory CD4+ T cells sorted from blood. Subset noted: CD45RA-negative fraction. In DNA form, the CDR3 reads TGCGCCAGCACCCCCCCTGGGGGGACCGGGGAGCTGTTTTTT. Protein product: CASTPPGGTGELFF.